This entry lists 30 T cell receptor beta chains sequenced from one sample in a study of human CD4 T cells and Enterobacteriaceae. Sequencing was performed with immunoSEQ multiplex PCR; in TCRdb, only in-frame clones are kept and a portion is missing. The data show about 27,000 clones, roughly 80% seen once. All CD4+ cells other than CD45RA+CCR7+CD95- naive cells were sorted as memory, over 95% pure. The sequenced sample was memory CD4+ T cells from blood. The receptor set was obtained from a human donor in good health.

The chain recombines TRBV5-1 with TRBJ1-1; weak D call: TRBD1 (5 bases). The V gene's germline CDR1 is SGHRS and CDR2 YFSETQ. CDR3 length: 15 amino acids. V was clipped by 4 bases and J by 1 base, with 14 bases between them. Here the CDR3 DNA reads TGCGCCAGCAGCGTTCCGGGAAGGGGGAACACTGAAGCTTTCTTT. Protein product: CASSVPGRGNTEAFF.

The gene calls are TRBV21-1 and TRBJ1-1. TRBV21-1 is a recognized pseudogene. CDR3 length: 15 residues. The CDR3 here is CASSKWGKRGTEAFF. DNA of the CDR3: TGTGCCAGCAGCAAATGGGGGAAAAGGGGCACTGAAGCTTTCTTT.

The chain employs TRBV28 and TRBJ2-7; D unclear. The V end lost 4 bases, the J end lost 0 bases, and 7 bases lay between the germline ends. CDR1 and CDR2 (germline): MDHEN, SYDVKM. This CDR3 spans 13 amino acids. The CDR3 sequence is CASSWEGSYEQYF. The CDR3 coding sequence is TGTGCCAGCAGTTGGGAAGGCTCCTACGAGCAGTACTTC.

The rearrangement uses TRBV9 and TRBJ1-2, with D possibly being TRBD1 (6 bases). This CDR3 region has 13 residues. Germline V gives CDR1 SGDLS, CDR2 YYNGEE. V was trimmed by 0 bases and J by 8 bases, leaving 11 bases between them. The CDR3 nucleotides are TGTGCCAGCAGCGTAGGACAGGTTAGAGGCTACACCTTC. Residues: CASSVGQVRGYTF.

The CDR3 loop is CASSLSDSGYGYTF. Written as DNA, the CDR3 is TGCGCCAGCAGCTTGTCGGACAGTGGCTATGGCTACACCTTC. This chain connects TRBV5-1 to TRBJ1-2; D perhaps matches TRBD1 (6 bases). CDR1 SGHRS and CDR2 YFSETQ come from the germline V gene. The CDR3 has 14 residues. V lost 1 base and J 4 bases, leaving 11 bases between the germline ends.

The chain couples TRBV10-1 to TRBJ2-1; 8 bases are shared with TRBD1. CDR1 and CDR2 (germline): WNHNN, SYGVQD (reference sequence). The CDR3 contains 14 residues. After removal of 5 bases from V and 6 bases from J, the junction contained 6 bases not matched to a gene. The CDR3 nucleotides read TGCGCCAGCAGTCGACAGGGGCCGGGCAATGAGCAGTTCTTC. Translating gives CASSRQGPGNEQFF.

The V and J genes are TRBV6-4 and TRBJ1-5; D possibly corresponds to TRBD1 (5 bases). The germline V gene encodes CDR1 MRHNA and CDR2 SNTAGT. The V gene lost 5 bases and the J gene lost 11 bases, with 13 bases spanning the gap. The CDR3 covers 12 residues. In nucleotides, the CDR3 is TGTGCCAGCAGTCAAAACAGGCGTTCCCAGCATTTT. Translation gives CASSQNRRSQHF.

This chain uses TRBV11-3 with TRBJ1-3, with no clear D. Per the germline V gene, CDR1 is SGHNT and CDR2 is YENEEA. V was shortened by 2 bases and J by 1 base, with 6 bases between the two germline ends. The CDR3 is 14 residues long. CDR3 DNA sequence: TGTGCCAGCAGCTTAAAAACTTCTGGAAACACCATATATTTT. Residues: CASSLKTSGNTIYF.

V usage is TRBV30 and J usage is TRBJ1-1; no reliable D call. The CDR3 totals 14 residues. Between the trimmed V and J ends, which lost 3 bases and 2 bases, there was a span of 13 bases. Germline loops: CDR1 GTSNPN, CDR2 SVGIG (reference sequence). Here the CDR3 reads CAWRYSSLNTEAFF. DNA of the CDR3: TGTGCCTGGAGGTACTCGTCACTTAACACTGAAGCTTTCTTT.

This clone was observed a few times. The V gene is TRBV19, the J gene TRBJ1-2; no firm D call. V shed 2 bases and J shed 4 bases, with 11 bases lying between them. Germline V gives CDR1 LNHDA, CDR2 SQIVND (reference sequence). The length of the CDR3 is 14 residues. The CDR3 nucleotides are TGTGCCAGTAGTATACTGGCAGGTGGCTATGGCTACACCTTC. Translated: CASSILAGGYGYTF.

The gene calls are TRBV5-5 and TRBJ1-2, with 9 positions matching TRBD1. CDR3 size: 15 residues. Germline V gene data show CDR1 as SGHKS and CDR2 as YYEKEE (reference sequence). The trim removed 5 bases at V and 2 bases at J, leaving 7 bases unmatched. This CDR3 is CASSTQGQGNYGYTF. CDR3 DNA: TGTGCCAGCAGTACCCAGGGACAGGGAAACTATGGCTACACCTTC.

The V and J genes are TRBV27 and TRBJ2-7; maybe TRBD1 (6 bases). The CDR3 covers 14 residues. CDR1 MNHEY and CDR2 SMNVEV come from the germline V gene (reference sequence). Between the trimmed V and J ends, which lost 5 bases and 4 bases, there was a span of 15 bases. The CDR3 spells CASSRGTRPYEQYF. The CDR3 DNA follows: TGTGCCAGCAGTAGGGGGACAAGACCTTACGAGCAGTACTTC.

This CDR3 is CASRLPGQAYEQYF. In DNA, the CDR3 is TGTGCCAGCAGACTCCCGGGACAGGCCTACGAGCAGTACTTC. V is TRBV6-1 and J is TRBJ2-7; 8 nucleotides line up with TRBD1. J lost 2 bases, V lost 6 bases, and 6 bases had no gene match. This CDR3 comprises 14 residues. CDR1 is MNHNS, CDR2 SASEGT, per germline.

This sequence joins TRBV29-1 and TRBJ2-6; D not certain. Trimming cost V 6 bases and J 0 bases, with 6 bases left between them. The CDR3 is 13 residues long. The germline CDR1 and CDR2 sequences are SQVTM and ANQGSEA. CDR3 coding DNA: TGCAGCGTGACGGTCTCTGGGGCCAACGTCCTGACTTTC. It yields the protein CSVTVSGANVLTF.

The chain uses TRBV27 and TRBJ2-2; D gene unclear. Trimming pared 3 bases from V and 6 bases from J, leaving 17 bases between. Per germline, CDR1 MNHEY and CDR2 SMNVEV (reference sequence). The CDR3 is 16 residues long. The CDR3 protein is CASSLSIKFLAGELFF. Here the CDR3 DNA reads TGTGCCAGCAGTTTGAGTATTAAGTTTCTCGCCGGGGAGCTGTTTTTT.

The V call is TRBV5-1, the J call TRBJ2-3; 7 nucleotides line up with TRBD1. V trimming: 4 bases; J trimming: 2 bases; junction bases outside the gene matches: 7. The CDR3 totals 15 residues. Germline V CDR1 and CDR2: SGHRS, YFSETQ. CDR3 sequence: CASSVATGLTDTQYF. CDR3 in DNA: TGCGCCAGCAGCGTTGCGACAGGGCTCACAGATACGCAGTATTTT. The whole variable domain, filled in from reference TRBV5-1 and TRBJ2-3, reads KAGVTQTPRYLIKTRGQQVTLSCSPISGHRSVSWYQQTPGQGLQFLFEYFSETQRNKGNFPGRFSGRQFSNSRSEMNVSTLELGDSALYLCASSVATGLTDTQYFGPGTRLTVL.

The rearrangement uses TRBV6-1 and TRBJ2-2, with D possibly being TRBD1 or TRBD2 (5 bases each). The CDR3 is 18 amino acids. Trimming removed 0 bases from V and 0 bases from J, with 14 bases in between. Germline V gene data show CDR1 as MNHNS and CDR2 as SASEGT. The CDR3 reads CASSEASGQHANTGELFF. The CDR3 DNA sequence: TGTGCCAGCAGTGAAGCGTCGGGGCAACACGCGAACACCGGGGAGCTGTTTTTT.

The chain joins TRBV19 to TRBJ1-5, with D tentatively TRBD1 (5 bases). The CDR3 totals 14 residues. In germline, CDR1 is LNHDA, CDR2 SQIVND (reference sequence). The V end lost 7 bases, the J end lost 3 bases, and 13 bases lay between the germline ends. CDR3 in DNA: TGTGCCAGTACAGAGGGGTACCTCAATCAGCCCCAGCATTTT. Protein product: CASTEGYLNQPQHF.

The rearrangement uses TRBV28 and TRBJ2-3, with D unclear. Germline lookup yields CDR1 MDHEN and CDR2 SYDVKM. The V end lost 7 bases, the J end lost 1 base, and 9 bases lay between the germline ends. CDR3 length: 13 residues. This CDR3 reads CASISERTDTQYF. For the CDR3, the DNA is TGTGCCAGCATTTCAGAGCGCACAGATACGCAGTATTTT.

The rearrangement links TRBV12-5 to TRBJ1-6; D is unclear. The CDR3 sequence is 13 residues long. With 1 base removed from V and 5 bases from J, the gap between germline ends came to 3 bases. Per the germline V gene, CDR1 is LGHNT and CDR2 is FRNRAP. CDR3: CASGLENNSPLHF. The CDR3 nucleotides read TGTGCTAGTGGTTTGGAAAATAATTCACCCCTCCACTTT.

The chain uses TRBV28 and TRBJ2-1; D is uncertain. Per germline, CDR1 MDHEN and CDR2 SYDVKM. This CDR3 is built from 12 residues. The V and J ends lost 6 bases and 11 bases respectively, with 14 bases between them. The CDR3 DNA reads as TGTGCCAGCAGCTCTCAGGTACCCAAGCAGTTCTTC. The encoded protein is CASSSQVPKQFF.

This clone is judged medium-sized. V is TRBV7-8 and J is TRBJ1-6, with D uncertain. Germline assignment: CDR1 SGHVS and CDR2 FQNEAQ. The CDR3 spans 18 residues. V lost 2 bases, J lost 2 bases, and 16 bases lay in between. This CDR3 is CASSLRAGRETYNSPLHF. CDR3 sequence (DNA): TGTGCCAGCAGCTTAAGGGCAGGCCGAGAAACCTATAATTCACCCCTCCACTTT.

Worth noting for this clone: Other DNA sequences within the sample encode an identical CDR3. The chain employs TRBV2 and TRBJ1-1, with 8 bases aligning to TRBD1. V lost 6 bases, J lost 3 bases, and 3 bases stayed unmatched. There are 13 residues in the CDR3. CDR1 and CDR2 from the germline V gene are SNHLY and FYNNEI. The CDR3: CASRADRDTEAFF. The CDR3 DNA reads as TGTGCCAGCAGAGCGGACAGGGACACTGAAGCTTTCTTT. The full variable domain, its missing parts supplied by reference TRBV2 and TRBJ1-1, is EPEVTQTPSHQVTQMGQEVILRCVPISNHLYFYWYRQILGQKVEFLVSFYNNEISEKSEIFDDQFSVERPDGSNFTLKIRSTKLEDSAMYFCASRADRDTEAFFGQGTRLTVV.

This chain joins TRBV11-2 and TRBJ2-7; D tentatively reads TRBD1 or TRBD2 (5 bases each). CDR3 length: 14 residues. Germline loops: CDR1 SGHAT, CDR2 FQNNGV. V lost 5 bases and J 6 bases, leaving 17 bases between the germline ends. In DNA, the CDR3 is TGTGCCAGCAGCCACCCCGAGGGGCGCACCGAGCAGTACTTC. This sequence encodes CASSHPEGRTEQYF.

This rearrangement joins TRBV7-8 to TRBJ2-4, with TRBD2 matching over 7 bases. Per germline, CDR1 SGHVS and CDR2 FQNEAQ. V dropped 2 bases and J dropped 7; count of bases not matched to a gene: 8. This CDR3 spans 15 amino acids. DNA of the CDR3: TGTGCCAGCAGCTTAAGGCGGGAGATGGGGAACATTCAGTACTTC. Translated: CASSLRREMGNIQYF.

This clone was counted a few times. The rearrangement links TRBV28 to TRBJ2-7; D unclear. CDR1 is MDHEN and CDR2 is SYDVKM in the germline V gene. V dropped 5 bases and J dropped 2 bases, with 10 bases sitting between them. CDR3 size: 13 residues. The CDR3 protein is CASSLLIPYEQYF. The CDR3 DNA reads as TGTGCCAGCAGTCTTCTCATCCCCTACGAGCAGTACTTC.

As DNA, the CDR3 is TGTGCCAGCAGCTTCGGAGGGGGCACCGGGGAGCTGTTTTTT. This translates into CASSFGGGTGELFF. The V and J genes are TRBV11-3 and TRBJ2-2; D possibly matches TRBD1 or TRBD2 (6 bases each). Germline CDR1 SGHNT, CDR2 YENEEA. Deletions cut 3 bases from V and 4 bases from J, with 9 bases between. The CDR3 loop spans 14 amino acids.

The V gene is TRBV6-1, the J gene TRBJ2-5; no clear D gene. From germline, CDR1 is MNHNS and CDR2 SASEGT. This CDR3 contains 13 residues. The V end lost 5 bases, the J end lost 5 bases, and 12 bases lay between the germline ends. In DNA, the CDR3 is TGTGCCAGCAGTCCCCTAGGCGGCGAGACCCAGTACTTC. Its translation is CASSPLGGETQYF.

The V gene is TRBV6-1, the J gene TRBJ1-2, with D maybe TRBD1 (6 bases). V was shortened by 4 bases and J by 3 bases, with 15 bases between the two germline ends. CDR3 length: 15 residues. The germline V gene has CDR1 MNHNS and CDR2 SASEGT. In DNA form, the CDR3 reads TGTGCCAGCAGTGTATACGGACAGCCCTACTATGGCTACACCTTC. Translated, it gives CASSVYGQPYYGYTF.

The V call is TRBV18, the J call TRBJ2-1; possible D gene TRBD1, 5 bases. With 5 bases removed from V and 0 bases from J, the gap between germline ends came to 17 bases. Germline V lookup: CDR1 KGHSH, CDR2 LQKENI. This CDR3 region has 17 residues. The CDR3, as DNA: TGTGCCAGCTCATCGCGACCCAGACAGAGCTCCTACAATGAGCAGTTCTTC. Protein sequence: CASSSRPRQSSYNEQFF. Full variable domain (remainder filled in from reference TRBV18 and TRBJ2-1): NAGVMQNPRHLVRRRGQEARLRCSPMKGHSHVYWYRQLPEEGLKFMVYLQKENIIDESGMPKERFSAEFPKEGPSILRIQQVVRGDSAAYFCASSSRPRQSSYNEQFFGPGTRLTVL.